Listed here are 22 T cell receptor beta chains from one sample, sequenced in a study of blood T cell repertoires in COVID-19 (dated by TCRdb to the early 2020s). Library method: the immunoSEQ multiplex PCR assay. TCRdb obtained this table from immuneACCESS and retained in-frame rearrangements with V and J assigned. These tables miss some clones; where compared with another copy, unresolved V genes account for less than half of the shortfall, and the remainder is unexplained. Recorded for this sample are about 87,000 clones; 60% to 80% of them occurred a single time. The top ten hold roughly 4.2% of the sample. The sequenced material came from peripheral blood. The receptors were sampled from a woman aged 45-60 years with acute or convalescent COVID-19.

This clone was seen a single time. The chain links TRBV5-4 to TRBJ1-2, with 9 positions matching TRBD1. The junction had 13 bases not matched to a gene; V was cut back by 4 bases and J by 6 bases. This CDR3 is built from 16 residues. Germline CDR1 reads SGHNT; CDR2 reads YYREEE (reference sequence). This chain's CDR3 is CASSGRDREVPHGYTF. The CDR3 nucleotides are TGTGCCAGCAGCGGCCGGGACAGGGAGGTACCCCATGGCTACACCTTC.

The genes are TRBV9 and TRBJ2-5; no firm D call. Germline V lookup: CDR1 SGDLS, CDR2 YYNGEE. This CDR3 is 14 amino acids long. Trimming took 1 base from V and 1 from J, leaving 8 bases between them. The CDR3, as DNA: TGTGCCAGCAGCGTACTTGGGCGCCAAGAGACCCAGTACTTC. Its translation: CASSVLGRQETQYF.

The chain carries TRBV28 and TRBJ1-2, with 10 bases that match TRBD1. Germline CDR1 is MDHEN and CDR2 is SYDVKM. With 7 bases clipped from V and 5 bases from J, the junction kept 13 bases outside the gene matches. CDR3 length: 16 amino acids. The chain's CDR3 is CASNSQGGQGMYGYTF. Here the CDR3 DNA reads TGTGCCAGCAATTCCCAAGGGGGACAGGGGATGTATGGCTACACCTTC.

This chain connects TRBV3-1 (or the pseudogene TRBV3-2) to TRBJ1-5; D unresolved. Trimming stripped 2 bases from V and 7 bases from J, with 9 bases between. CDR3 length: 13 residues. The germline CDR1 and CDR2 sequences are LGHDT and YNNKEL (reference sequence). CDR3 protein: CASSQLAGQPQHF. CDR3 in DNA: TGTGCCAGCAGCCAACTCGCGGGGCAGCCCCAGCATTTT.

The chain combines TRBV13 with TRBJ1-2, with 7 positions matching TRBD1. The length of the CDR3 is 12 residues. V gave up 5 bases and J gave up 4 bases; unmatched junction bases: 1. CDR1 and CDR2 from the germline V gene are PRHDT and FYEKMQ (reference sequence). The CDR3 sequence: CASSAGGYGYTF. The CDR3 DNA is TGTGCCAGCAGCGCAGGGGGCTATGGCTACACCTTC.

This chain connects TRBV7-2 to TRBJ1-5; 7 nucleotides agree with TRBD1. Germline V gene data show CDR1 as SGHTA and CDR2 as FQGNSA. The CDR3 has 16 residues. The V and J ends lost 1 base and 3 bases, in that order; junction bases with no gene match: 6. The CDR3 loop is CASSLGGQEANQPQHF. The CDR3 DNA follows: TGTGCCAGCAGCTTAGGAGGACAGGAGGCCAATCAGCCCCAGCATTTT.

This clone was seen once. The chain carries TRBV4-2 and TRBJ2-6; 7 positions match TRBD1. V lost 4 bases, J lost 0 bases, and 0 bases stayed unmatched. The V gene's germline CDR1 is LGHNA and CDR2 YNFKEQ. CDR3 size: 15 residues. DNA of the CDR3: TGTGCCAGCAGCCCAGGGGGCTCTGGGGCCAACGTCCTGACTTTC. Its translation is CASSPGGSGANVLTF.

The chain links TRBV18 to TRBJ2-3, with D tentatively TRBD2 (6 bases). In germline, CDR1 is KGHSH, CDR2 LQKENI. There are 18 residues in the CDR3. Trimming removed 0 bases at V and 0 bases at J, with 16 bases between. The CDR3, as DNA: TGTGCCAGCTCACCACCGGGCGGTGGAGGGGCTAGCACAGATACGCAGTATTTT. Protein: CASSPPGGGGASTDTQYF.

The chain is built from TRBV6-6 and TRBJ2-3; 16 bases are a match to TRBD2. Germline-derived CDR1 and CDR2 are MNHNY and SVGAGI (reference sequence). The CDR3 is 16 residues long. V shed 5 bases, J shed 6 bases, and the junction held 5 bases outside the gene matches. The CDR3 here is CASSGTSGGAWDTQYF. The CDR3 nucleotides read TGTGCCAGCAGTGGGACTAGCGGGGGGGCTTGGGATACGCAGTATTTT.

The chain is built from TRBV9 and TRBJ2-7; D is unresolved. The CDR3 sequence is 14 residues long. Germline V lookup: CDR1 SGDLS, CDR2 YYNGEE. The germline V and J ends were trimmed by 0 bases and 5 bases, with 12 bases remaining between them. DNA of the CDR3: TGTGCCAGCAGCGTAGATGAGGTCGTCCACGAGCAGTACTTC. Translation gives CASSVDEVVHEQYF.

The genes are TRBV19 and TRBJ1-1; a weak D match, TRBD1 (6 bases). V was pared by 4 bases and J by 4 bases, with 16 bases between. The CDR3 is 15 amino acids. Germline CDR1 reads LNHDA; CDR2 reads SQIVND (reference sequence). CDR3 protein: CASSRTVSLGTEAFF. In DNA, the CDR3 is TGTGCCAGTAGTAGGACAGTGTCTTTGGGCACTGAAGCTTTCTTT.

The CDR3 region is CASSRTSRPYNEQFF. The CDR3 nucleotides are TGTGCCAGCAGCCGGACTAGCCGACCCTACAATGAGCAGTTCTTC. The chain has TRBV7-2 and TRBJ2-1; 8 nucleotides match TRBD2. This CDR3 has 15 residues. With 5 bases clipped from V and 2 bases from J, the junction kept 5 bases outside the gene matches. CDR1 and CDR2 from the germline V gene are SGHTA and FQGNSA. Variable domain in full (rest from reference TRBV7-2 and TRBJ2-1): GAGVSQSPSNKVTEKGKDVELRCDPISGHTALYWYRQSLGQGLEFLIYFQGNSAPDKSGLPSDRFSAERTGGSVSTLTIQRTQQEDSAVYLCASSRTSRPYNEQFFGPGTRLTVL.

This clone was counted between two and nine times. The chain links TRBV7-8 to TRBJ2-1; TRBD2 agrees at 13 bases. The CDR3 sequence is 15 residues long. CDR1 is SGHVS, CDR2 FQNEAQ, per germline. V gave up 5 bases and J gave up 6 bases; unmatched junction bases: 4. The CDR3 DNA sequence: TGTGCCAGCAGCCAACTAGCGGGGGGGTCCAATGAGCAGTTCTTC. It yields the protein CASSQLAGGSNEQFF.

This clone was counted only a few times. This chain connects TRBV28 to TRBJ2-3; 7 bases are shared with TRBD2. Germline loops: CDR1 MDHEN, CDR2 SYDVKM. The CDR3 has 15 residues. V was pared by 3 bases and J by 0 bases, with 3 bases of the junction left unmatched. The chain's CDR3 is CASSFAGVSTDTQYF. The CDR3 nucleotides are TGTGCCAGCAGTTTCGCGGGGGTGAGCACAGATACGCAGTATTTT.

This clone was seen a few times. This sequence joins TRBV5-4 and TRBJ2-6; D possibly corresponds to TRBD1 (5 bases). Deletions cut 1 base from V and 2 bases from J, with 10 bases between. This CDR3 has 16 residues. Germline V lookup: CDR1 SGHNT, CDR2 YYREEE (reference sequence). The CDR3, as DNA: TGTGCCAGCAGCTTGTGGCAGGGTACTGGGGCCAACGTCCTGACTTTC. Translated: CASSLWQGTGANVLTF.

The rearrangement joins TRBV23-1 to TRBJ1-2; D gene uncertain. TRBV23-1 carries the ORF label, with uncertain function. The CDR3 consists of 17 residues. Trimming removed 3 bases at V and 7 bases at J, with 24 bases between. CDR3 in DNA: TGCGCCAGCAGTCATTACCCCAGACTAACAAGGGAATCTGGCTACACCTTC. Its translation: CASSHYPRLTRESGYTF.

The gene calls are TRBV4-1 and TRBJ2-7; D is ambiguous. Germline CDR1 and CDR2: MGHRA and YSYEKL. Trimming removed 4 bases from V and 3 bases from J, with 16 bases in between. The CDR3 consists of 15 residues. CDR3 region: CASSLQPGMNYEQYF. The DNA for the CDR3 is TGCGCCAGCAGCCTACAACCGGGTATGAACTACGAGCAGTACTTC.

The sample holds a few counts of this clone. The chain carries TRBV4-1 and TRBJ1-1, with TRBD1 as a possible D gene (5 bases). Trimming cost V 0 bases and J 6 bases, with 17 bases left between them. This CDR3 comprises 16 residues. Germline V CDR1 and CDR2: MGHRA, YSYEKL. The CDR3: CASSQDPGGGRPEAFF. DNA for the CDR3: TGCGCCAGCAGCCAAGATCCGGGCGGGGGGAGGCCTGAAGCTTTCTTT.

This clone was seen more than once but under ten times. The chain carries TRBV3-1 (or the pseudogene TRBV3-2) and TRBJ1-5, with D possibly matching TRBD1 (5 bases). This CDR3 is 17 amino acids long. V shed 0 bases and J shed 8 bases, with 20 bases lying between them. CDR1 and CDR2 (germline): LGHDT, YNNKEL (reference sequence). The CDR3: CASSQDGGGRAGKPQHF. The CDR3 DNA reads TGTGCCAGCAGCCAAGATGGAGGCGGGAGAGCAGGGAAGCCCCAGCATTTT.

This clone was found a few times. The chain employs TRBV4-1 and TRBJ2-5; 9 nucleotides align to TRBD1. J lost 5 bases, V lost 3 bases, and 13 bases had no gene match. CDR1 MGHRA and CDR2 YSYEKL come from the germline V gene. This CDR3 has 17 amino acids. The CDR3 DNA is TGCGCCAGCAGCCATGCCGCGGGACAGGGTGGACGGGAGACCCAGTACTTC. This sequence encodes CASSHAAGQGGRETQYF.

The V and J genes are TRBV6-6 and TRBJ1-1; D is perhaps TRBD1 (6 bases). Trimming cost V 5 bases and J 0 bases, with 16 bases left between them. This CDR3 comprises 16 residues. The germline CDR1 and CDR2 sequences are MNHNY and SVGAGI (reference sequence). The CDR3 DNA follows: TGTGCCAGCAGTCCGGACCAGGGGAAGGTGAACACTGAAGCTTTCTTT. Its protein product is CASSPDQGKVNTEAFF.

The CDR3 loop is CASSHGSYEQYF. The CDR3 coding sequence is TGCGCCAGCAGCCACGGCTCCTACGAGCAGTACTTC. The chain carries TRBV5-1 and TRBJ2-7; D unresolved. Trimming removed 4 bases from V and 0 bases from J, with 5 bases in between. CDR1 SGHRS and CDR2 YFSETQ come from the germline V gene. The CDR3 is 12 residues long.